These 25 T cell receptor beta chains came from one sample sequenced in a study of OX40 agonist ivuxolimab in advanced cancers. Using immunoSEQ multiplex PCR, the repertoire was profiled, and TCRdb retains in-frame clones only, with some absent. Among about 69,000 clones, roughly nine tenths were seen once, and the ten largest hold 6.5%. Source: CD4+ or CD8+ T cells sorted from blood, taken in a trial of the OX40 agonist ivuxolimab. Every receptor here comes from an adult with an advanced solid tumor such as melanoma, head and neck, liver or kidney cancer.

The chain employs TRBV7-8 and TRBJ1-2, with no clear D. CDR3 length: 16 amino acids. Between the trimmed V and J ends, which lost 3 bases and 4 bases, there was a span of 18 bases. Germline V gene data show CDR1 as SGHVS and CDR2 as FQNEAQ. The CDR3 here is CASSFLALWAGYGYTF. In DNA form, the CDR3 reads TGTGCCAGCAGCTTCTTGGCGTTGTGGGCAGGCTATGGCTACACCTTC. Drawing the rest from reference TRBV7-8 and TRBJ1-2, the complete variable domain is GAGVSQSPRYKVAKRGQDVALRCDPISGHVSLFWYQQALGQGPEFLTYFQNEAQLDKSGLPSDRFFAERPEGSVSTLKIQRTQQEDSAVYLCASSFLALWAGYGYTFGSGTRLTVV.

As DNA, the CDR3 is TGTGCCAGCAGCCTTGGACCCCAAAACGTGGCTTTCTTT. It translates to CASSLGPQNVAFF. The rearrangement joins TRBV5-5 to TRBJ1-1; D is unclear. Trimming pared 4 bases from V and 11 bases from J, leaving 18 bases between. The CDR3 has 13 amino acids. CDR1 and CDR2 from the germline V gene are SGHKS and YYEKEE (reference sequence).

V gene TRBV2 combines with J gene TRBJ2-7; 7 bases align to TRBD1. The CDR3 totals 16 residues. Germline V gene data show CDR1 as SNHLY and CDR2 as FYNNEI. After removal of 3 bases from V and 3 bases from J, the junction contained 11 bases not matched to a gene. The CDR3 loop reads CASSDLTGQTIYEQYF. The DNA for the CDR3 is TGTGCCAGCAGTGACCTCACGGGACAGACTATCTACGAGCAGTACTTC.

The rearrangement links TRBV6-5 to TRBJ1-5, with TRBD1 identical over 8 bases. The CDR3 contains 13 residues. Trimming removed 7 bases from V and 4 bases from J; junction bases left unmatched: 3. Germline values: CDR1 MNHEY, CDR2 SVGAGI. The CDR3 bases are TGTGCCAGCACCAGGGGGCGAAATCAGCCCCAGCATTTT. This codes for CASTRGRNQPQHF.

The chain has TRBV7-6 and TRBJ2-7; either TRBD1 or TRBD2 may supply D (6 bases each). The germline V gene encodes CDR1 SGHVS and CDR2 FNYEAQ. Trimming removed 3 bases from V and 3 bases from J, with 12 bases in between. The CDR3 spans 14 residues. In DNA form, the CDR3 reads TGTGCCAGCAGCTTGGGGGGCGCCGGCTACGAGCAGTACTTC. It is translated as CASSLGGAGYEQYF.

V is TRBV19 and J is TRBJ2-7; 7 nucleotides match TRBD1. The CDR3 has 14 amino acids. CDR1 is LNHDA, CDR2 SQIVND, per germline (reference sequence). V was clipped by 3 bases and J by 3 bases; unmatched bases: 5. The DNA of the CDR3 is TGTGCCAGTAGTATCTCCCCAGGGGGCTACGAGCAGTACTTC. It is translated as CASSISPGGYEQYF.

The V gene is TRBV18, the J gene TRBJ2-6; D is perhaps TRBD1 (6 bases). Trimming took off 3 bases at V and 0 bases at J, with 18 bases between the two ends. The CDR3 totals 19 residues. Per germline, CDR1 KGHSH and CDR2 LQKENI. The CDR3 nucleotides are TGTGCCAGCTCACCTTCACCGGGACACCAGACCTCTGGGGCCAACGTCCTGACTTTC. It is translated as CASSPSPGHQTSGANVLTF.

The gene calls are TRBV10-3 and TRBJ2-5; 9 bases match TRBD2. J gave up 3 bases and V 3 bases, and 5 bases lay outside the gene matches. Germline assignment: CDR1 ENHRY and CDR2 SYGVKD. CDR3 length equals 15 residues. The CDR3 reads CAISDLLAGEETQYF. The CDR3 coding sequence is TGTGCCATCAGTGACCTCTTAGCGGGAGAAGAGACCCAGTACTTC.

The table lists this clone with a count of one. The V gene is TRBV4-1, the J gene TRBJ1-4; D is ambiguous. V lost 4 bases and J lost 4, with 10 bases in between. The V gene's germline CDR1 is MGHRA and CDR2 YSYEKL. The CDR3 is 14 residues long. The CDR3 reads CASSRSVVNEKLFF. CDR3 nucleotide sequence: TGCGCCAGCAGCCGCTCGGTCGTTAATGAAAAACTGTTTTTT.

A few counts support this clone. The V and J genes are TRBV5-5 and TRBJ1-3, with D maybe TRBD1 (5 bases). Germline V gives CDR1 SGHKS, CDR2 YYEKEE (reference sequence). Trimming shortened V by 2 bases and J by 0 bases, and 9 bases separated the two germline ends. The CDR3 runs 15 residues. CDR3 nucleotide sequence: TGTGCCAGCAGCTTAGATCAGGGCTCTGGAAACACCATATATTTT. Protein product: CASSLDQGSGNTIYF.

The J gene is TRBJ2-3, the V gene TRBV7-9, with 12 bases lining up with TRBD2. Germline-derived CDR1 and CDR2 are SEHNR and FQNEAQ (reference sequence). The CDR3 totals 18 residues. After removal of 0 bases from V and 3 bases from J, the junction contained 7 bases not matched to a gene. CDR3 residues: CASSLAVKTSGSTDTQYF. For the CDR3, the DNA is TGTGCCAGCAGCTTAGCGGTTAAGACTAGCGGGAGTACAGATACGCAGTATTTT.

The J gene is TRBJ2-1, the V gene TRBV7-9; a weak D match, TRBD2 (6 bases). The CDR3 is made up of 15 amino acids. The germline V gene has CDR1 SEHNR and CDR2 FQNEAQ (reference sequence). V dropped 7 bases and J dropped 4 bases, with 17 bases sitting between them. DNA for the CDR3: TGTGCCAGCACCTCGCCGGGAGCGCCATACAATGAGCAGTTCTTC. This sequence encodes CASTSPGAPYNEQFF.

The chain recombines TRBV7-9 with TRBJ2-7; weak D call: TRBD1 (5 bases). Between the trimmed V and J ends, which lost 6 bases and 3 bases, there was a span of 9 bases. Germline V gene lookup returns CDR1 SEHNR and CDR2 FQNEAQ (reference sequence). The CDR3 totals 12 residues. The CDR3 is CASRKGDYEQYF. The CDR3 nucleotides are TGTGCCAGCAGGAAAGGGGACTACGAGCAGTACTTC.

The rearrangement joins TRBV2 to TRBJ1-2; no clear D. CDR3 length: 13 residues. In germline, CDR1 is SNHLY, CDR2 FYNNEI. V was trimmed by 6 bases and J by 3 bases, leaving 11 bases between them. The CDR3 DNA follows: TGTGCCAGCAGAAGACCGCCCCACTATGGCTACACCTTC. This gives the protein CASRRPPHYGYTF.

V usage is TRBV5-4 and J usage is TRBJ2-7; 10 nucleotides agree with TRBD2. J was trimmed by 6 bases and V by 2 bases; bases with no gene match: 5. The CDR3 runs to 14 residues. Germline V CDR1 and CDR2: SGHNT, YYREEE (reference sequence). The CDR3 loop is CASSFSPSGSEQYF. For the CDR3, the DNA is TGTGCCAGCAGCTTTTCGCCTAGCGGGAGCGAGCAGTACTTC.

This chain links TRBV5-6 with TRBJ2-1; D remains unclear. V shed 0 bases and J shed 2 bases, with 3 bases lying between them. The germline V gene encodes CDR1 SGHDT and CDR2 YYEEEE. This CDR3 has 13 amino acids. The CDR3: CASSLGAYNEQFF. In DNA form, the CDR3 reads TGTGCCAGCAGCTTGGGGGCCTACAATGAGCAGTTCTTC.

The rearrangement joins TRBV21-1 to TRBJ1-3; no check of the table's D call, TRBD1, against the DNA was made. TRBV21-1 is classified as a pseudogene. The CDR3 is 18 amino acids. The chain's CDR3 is CASSIHHRDASSGNTIYF. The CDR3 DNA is TGTGCCAGCAGCATACACCACAGGGACGCGAGCTCTGGAAACACCATATATTTT.

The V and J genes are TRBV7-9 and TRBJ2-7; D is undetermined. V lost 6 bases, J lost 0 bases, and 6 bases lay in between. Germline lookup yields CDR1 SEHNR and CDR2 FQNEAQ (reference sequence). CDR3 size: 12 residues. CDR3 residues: CASSDISYEQYF. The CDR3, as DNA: TGTGCCAGCAGTGACATCTCCTACGAGCAGTACTTC.

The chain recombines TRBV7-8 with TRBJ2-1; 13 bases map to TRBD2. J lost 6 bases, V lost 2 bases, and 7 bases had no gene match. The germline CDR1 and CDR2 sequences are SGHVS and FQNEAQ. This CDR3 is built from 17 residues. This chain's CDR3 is CASSLSGLAGEINEQFF. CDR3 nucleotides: TGTGCCAGCAGCTTATCCGGACTAGCGGGAGAGATCAATGAGCAGTTCTTC. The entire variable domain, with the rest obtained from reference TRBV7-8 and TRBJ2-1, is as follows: GAGVSQSPRYKVAKRGQDVALRCDPISGHVSLFWYQQALGQGPEFLTYFQNEAQLDKSGLPSDRFFAERPEGSVSTLKIQRTQQEDSAVYLCASSLSGLAGEINEQFFGPGTRLTVL.

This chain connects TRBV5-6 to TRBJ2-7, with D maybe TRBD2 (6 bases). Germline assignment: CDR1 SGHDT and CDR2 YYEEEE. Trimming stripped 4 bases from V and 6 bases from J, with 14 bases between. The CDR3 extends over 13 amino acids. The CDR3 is CASSPYSSGEQYF. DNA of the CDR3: TGTGCCAGCAGCCCGTATAGTAGCGGCGAGCAGTACTTC.

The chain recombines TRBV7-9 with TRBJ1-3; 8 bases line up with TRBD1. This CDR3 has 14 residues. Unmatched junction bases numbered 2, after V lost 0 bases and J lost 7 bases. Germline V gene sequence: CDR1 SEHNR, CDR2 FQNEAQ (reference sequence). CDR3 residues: CASSLAGQGNTIYF. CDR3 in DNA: TGTGCCAGCAGCTTAGCCGGACAGGGCAACACCATATATTTT. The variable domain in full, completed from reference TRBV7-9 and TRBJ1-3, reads DTGVSQNPRHKITKRGQNVTFRCDPISEHNRLYWYRQTLGQGPEFLTYFQNEAQLEKSRLLSDRFSAERPKGSFSTLEIQRTEQGDSAMYLCASSLAGQGNTIYFGEGSWLTVV.

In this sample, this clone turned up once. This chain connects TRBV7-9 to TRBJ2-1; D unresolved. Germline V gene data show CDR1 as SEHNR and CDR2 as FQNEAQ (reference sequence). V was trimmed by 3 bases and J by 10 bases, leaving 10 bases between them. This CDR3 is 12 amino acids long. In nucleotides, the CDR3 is TGTGCCAGCAGCTTCGAAGACACGGAGCAGTTCTTC. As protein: CASSFEDTEQFF.

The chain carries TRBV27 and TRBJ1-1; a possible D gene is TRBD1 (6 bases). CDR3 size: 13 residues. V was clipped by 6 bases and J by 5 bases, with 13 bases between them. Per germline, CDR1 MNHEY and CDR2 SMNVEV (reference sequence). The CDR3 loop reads CASSLTGRTEAFF. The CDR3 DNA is TGTGCCAGCAGCCTGACAGGTCGGACTGAAGCTTTCTTT.

The CDR3 DNA is TGTGCCAGCAGCAACACCGGGGAGCTGTTTTTT. Amino acid sequence: CASSNTGELFF. V usage is TRBV7-8 and J usage is TRBJ2-2; D gene uncertain. Between the trimmed V and J ends, which lost 5 bases and 2 bases, there was a span of 0 bases. Germline assignment: CDR1 SGHVS and CDR2 FQNEAQ. The CDR3 is made up of 11 amino acids.

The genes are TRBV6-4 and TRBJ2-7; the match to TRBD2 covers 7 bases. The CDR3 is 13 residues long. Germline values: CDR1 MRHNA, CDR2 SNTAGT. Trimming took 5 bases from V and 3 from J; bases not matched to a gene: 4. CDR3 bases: TGTGCCAGCAGTCCCGGGGGGATCTACGAGCAGTACTTC. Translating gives CASSPGGIYEQYF.